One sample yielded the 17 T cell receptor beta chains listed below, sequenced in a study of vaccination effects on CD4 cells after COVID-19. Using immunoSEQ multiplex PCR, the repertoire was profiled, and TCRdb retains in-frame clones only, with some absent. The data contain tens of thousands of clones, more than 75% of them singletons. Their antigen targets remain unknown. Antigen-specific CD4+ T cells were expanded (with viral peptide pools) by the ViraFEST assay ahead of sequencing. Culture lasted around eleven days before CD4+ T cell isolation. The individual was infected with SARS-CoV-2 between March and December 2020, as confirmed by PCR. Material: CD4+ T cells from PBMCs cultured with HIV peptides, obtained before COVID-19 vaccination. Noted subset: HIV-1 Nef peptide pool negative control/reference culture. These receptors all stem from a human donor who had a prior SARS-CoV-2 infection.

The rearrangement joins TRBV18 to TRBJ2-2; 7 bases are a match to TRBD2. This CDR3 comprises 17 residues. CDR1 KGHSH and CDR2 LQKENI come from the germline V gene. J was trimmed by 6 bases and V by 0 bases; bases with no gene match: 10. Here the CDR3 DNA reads TGTGCCAGCTCACCACCGAGGGCTAGCGGATCGGCCGGGGAGCTGTTTTTT. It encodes CASSPPRASGSAGELFF. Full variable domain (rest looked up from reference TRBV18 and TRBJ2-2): NAGVMQNPRHLVRRRGQEARLRCSPMKGHSHVYWYRQLPEEGLKFMVYLQKENIIDESGMPKERFSAEFPKEGPSILRIQQVVRGDSAAYFCASSPPRASGSAGELFFGEGSRLTVL.

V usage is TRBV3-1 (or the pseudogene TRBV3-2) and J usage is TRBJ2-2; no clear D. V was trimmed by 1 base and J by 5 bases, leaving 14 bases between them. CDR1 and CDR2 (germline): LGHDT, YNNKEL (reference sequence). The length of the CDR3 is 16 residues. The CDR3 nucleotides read TGTGCCAGCAGCCAAGTGCGAGGCTCGTGGACCGGGGAGCTGTTTTTT. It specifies CASSQVRGSWTGELFF.

This CDR3 is CASSPGEVLAQYF. Here the CDR3 DNA reads TGTGCCAGCTCACCTGGGGAGGTATTGGCCCAGTACTTC. The chain links TRBV18 to TRBJ2-5, with D perhaps matching TRBD2 (6 bases). This CDR3 has 13 residues. Trimming took 3 bases from V and 9 from J, leaving 14 bases between them. The germline gives CDR1 KGHSH, CDR2 LQKENI.

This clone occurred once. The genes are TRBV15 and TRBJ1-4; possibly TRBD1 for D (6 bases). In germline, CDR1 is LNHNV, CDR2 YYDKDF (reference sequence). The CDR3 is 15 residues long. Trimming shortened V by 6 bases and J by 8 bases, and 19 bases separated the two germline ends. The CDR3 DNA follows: TGTGCCACCAGGAGGGACAACTACAATAGGGAAAAACTGTTTTTT. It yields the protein CATRRDNYNREKLFF.

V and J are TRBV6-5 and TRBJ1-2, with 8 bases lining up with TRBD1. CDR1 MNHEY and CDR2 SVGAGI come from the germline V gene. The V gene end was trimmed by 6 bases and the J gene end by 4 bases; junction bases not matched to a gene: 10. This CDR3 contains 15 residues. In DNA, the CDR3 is TGTGCCAGCAGGATCCGACAGGGGATAACCTATGGCTACACCTTC. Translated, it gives CASRIRQGITYGYTF.

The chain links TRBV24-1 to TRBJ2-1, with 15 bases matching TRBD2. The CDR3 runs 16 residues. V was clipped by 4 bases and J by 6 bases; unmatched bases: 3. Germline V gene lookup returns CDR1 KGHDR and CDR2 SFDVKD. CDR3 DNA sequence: TGTGCCACCAGTGACTGGACTAGCGGGAGGGGCAATGAGCAGTTCTTC. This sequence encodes CATSDWTSGRGNEQFF.

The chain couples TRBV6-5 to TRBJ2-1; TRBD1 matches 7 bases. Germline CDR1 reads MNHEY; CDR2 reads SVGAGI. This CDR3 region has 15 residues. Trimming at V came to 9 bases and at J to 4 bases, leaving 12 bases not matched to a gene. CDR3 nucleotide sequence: TGTGCCAGTAACCCGGGACAGATAACTTACAATGAGCAGTTCTTC. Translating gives CASNPGQITYNEQFF.

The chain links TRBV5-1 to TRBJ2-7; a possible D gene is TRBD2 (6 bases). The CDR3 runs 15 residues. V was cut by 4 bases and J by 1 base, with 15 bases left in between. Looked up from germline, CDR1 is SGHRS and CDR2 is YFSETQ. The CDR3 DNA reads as TGCGCCAGCAGCCCGACCCCGACTAGTTCCTACGAGCAGTACTTC. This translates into CASSPTPTSSYEQYF.

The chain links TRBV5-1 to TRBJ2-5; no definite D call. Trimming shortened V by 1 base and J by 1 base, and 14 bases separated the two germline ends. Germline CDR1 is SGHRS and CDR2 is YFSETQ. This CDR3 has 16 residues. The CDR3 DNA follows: TGCGCCAGCAGCTTGTTCCCCGGATCCACCCAAGAGACCCAGTACTTC. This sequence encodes CASSLFPGSTQETQYF.

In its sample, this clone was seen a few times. CDR3 in amino acids: CASSQDRGGNEKLFF. CDR3 bases: TGCGCCAGCAGCCAAGATAGAGGGGGGAATGAAAAACTGTTTTTT. V is TRBV4-3 and J is TRBJ1-4; perhaps TRBD1 as D (6 bases). This CDR3 contains 15 residues. The germline V gene encodes CDR1 LGHNA and CDR2 YSLEER. V lost 0 bases, J lost 5 bases, and 10 bases lay in between.

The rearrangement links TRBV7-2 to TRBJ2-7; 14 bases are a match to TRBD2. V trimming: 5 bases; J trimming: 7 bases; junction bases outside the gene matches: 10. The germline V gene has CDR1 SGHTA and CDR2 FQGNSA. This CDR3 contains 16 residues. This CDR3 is CASSPQGGLAGVEQYF. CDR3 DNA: TGTGCCAGCAGCCCCCAGGGGGGACTAGCGGGAGTTGAGCAGTACTTC.

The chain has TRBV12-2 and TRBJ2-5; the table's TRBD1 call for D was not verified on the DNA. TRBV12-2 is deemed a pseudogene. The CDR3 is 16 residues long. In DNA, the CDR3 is TGTGCAAGTCGCTCATCCACACAGGGATTTCGGGAGACCCAGTACTTC. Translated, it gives CASRSSTQGFRETQYF.

The CDR3 DNA reads as TGTGCCAGCAGCGTGAGGACAGGGACGTCTGAAGCTTTCTTT. Its translation is CASSVRTGTSEAFF. The chain joins TRBV9 to TRBJ1-1; 8 bases line up with TRBD1. V was clipped by 2 bases and J by 6 bases; unmatched bases: 6. CDR1 is SGDLS, CDR2 YYNGEE, per germline. This CDR3 contains 14 residues. The full variable domain, in which reference TRBV9 and TRBJ1-1 provide the parts outside the CDR3, is DSGVTQTPKHLITATGQRVTLRCSPRSGDLSVYWYQQSLDQGLQFLIQYYNGEERAKGNILERFSAQQFPDLHSELNLSSLELGDSALYFCASSVRTGTSEAFFGQGTRLTVV.

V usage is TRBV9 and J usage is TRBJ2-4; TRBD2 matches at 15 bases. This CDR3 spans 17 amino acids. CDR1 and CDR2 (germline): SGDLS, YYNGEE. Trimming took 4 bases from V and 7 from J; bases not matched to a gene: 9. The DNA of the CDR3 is TGTGCCAGCAGCCCCGGGGGACTAGCGGGGGGCGGTAACATTCAGTACTTC. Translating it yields CASSPGGLAGGGNIQYF.

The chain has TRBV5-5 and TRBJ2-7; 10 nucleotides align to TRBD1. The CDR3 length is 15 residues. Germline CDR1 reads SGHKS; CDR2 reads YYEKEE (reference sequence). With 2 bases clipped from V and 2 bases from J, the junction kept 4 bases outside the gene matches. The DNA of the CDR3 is TGTGCCAGCAGCTTCAGAGGGACAGGGGCCTACGAGCAGTACTTC. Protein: CASSFRGTGAYEQYF.

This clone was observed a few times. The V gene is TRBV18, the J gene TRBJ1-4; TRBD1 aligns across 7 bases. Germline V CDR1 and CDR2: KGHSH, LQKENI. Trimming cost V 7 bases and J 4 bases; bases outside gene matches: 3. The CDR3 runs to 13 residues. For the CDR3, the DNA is TGTGCCAGCTTTCACAGGGGTAATGAAAAACTGTTTTTT. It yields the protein CASFHRGNEKLFF.

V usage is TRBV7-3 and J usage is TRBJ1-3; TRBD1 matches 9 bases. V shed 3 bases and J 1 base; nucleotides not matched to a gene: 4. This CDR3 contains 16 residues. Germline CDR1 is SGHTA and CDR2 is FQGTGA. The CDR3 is CASSLTGTGSGNTIYF. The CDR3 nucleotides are TGTGCCAGCAGCTTGACCGGGACAGGGTCTGGAAACACCATATATTTT.